This T cell receptor (beta chain) was sequenced during a study of response to subunit inactivated influenza vaccine. Note on this clonotype: The antigen remains unidentified.

CDR3 length: 13 residues. Trimming at V came to 5 bases and at J to 5 bases, leaving 8 bases not matched to a gene. Germline V gene lookup returns CDR1 DFQATT and CDR2 SNEGSKA (reference sequence). Study-wide findings and caveats: Authors suggested seasonal influenza vaccinations each recruit few new T cells.

One entry per CDR3 protein results from TCRdb running MiXCR on the RT-PCR reads. In the table there are more than 400,000 distinct CDR3 sequences, around 9.9% of which are singletons. The rearrangement uses TRBV20-1 and TRBJ2-7, with TRBD1 matching over 8 bases. The sequences come from PBMCs from blood, collected about 40 days after vaccination. The TCR was taken from a man aged 50-59 years who received an inactivated influenza vaccine. Written as DNA, the CDR3 is TGCAGTGCTCTGGACAGGGATTCACACGAGCAGTACTTC. Encoded protein: CSALDRDSHEQYF.